This record covers a single TCR beta chain. Its specificity is unknown. Expressed TCRB transcripts were sequenced because the isolated RNA had all been reverse transcribed beforehand. Repertoires were generated with immunoSEQ multiplex PCR, while TCRdb's copy carries only in-frame clones and drops some. The sample contains roughly 240,000 clones, approximately 25% of which appear only once. CDR3 length equals 12 residues. V lost 4 bases and J 4 bases, leaving 7 bases between the germline ends. CDR1 SGHAT and CDR2 FQNNGV come from the germline V gene. This specimen belongs to a study of beta chain features in type 1 diabetes. Study summary: Patients were similar to healthy donors in age and gender (as well as in cell yields). Study observations and caveats: Researchers report that Type 1 diabetes patients had moderately but significantly shorter TCRB CDR3s across all four CD4+ subsets.

Using CD45RO/CCR7/CD25/CD127/CD95/CD27, CD4+ naive, central memory, regulatory and stem cell-like memory cells were sorted. Material for sequencing was naive CD4+ T cells from blood. The receptor comes from a woman aged 25 to 39 with type 1 diabetes. V usage is TRBV11-2 and J usage is TRBJ1-2; no clear D gene. CDR3 DNA: TGTGCCAGCAGCTATAGTATCTATGGCTACACCTTC. Its protein product is CASSYSIYGYTF. Using reference TRBV11-2 and TRBJ1-2 for the parts outside the CDR3, the full variable domain is EAGVAQSPRYKIIEKRQSVAFWCNPISGHATLYWYQQILGQGPKLLIQFQNNGVVDDSQLPKDRFSAERLKGVDSTLKIQPAKLEDSAVYLCASSYSIYGYTFGSGTRLTVV.